This TCR beta chain originates from a study of T cell responses to AZD1222 COVID-19 vaccine (dated by TCRdb to 2020 to 2022). The study in broad terms: AZD1222 recipients given second doses at about 4 weeks or at about 12 weeks were pooled, since spike-specific TCR depth and breadth were not found to differ between the two schedules. TCR sequencing covered 233 trial participants: 200 to 210 given two doses of AZD1222 and 26 given two doses of MenACWY control vaccine. Trial participants were enrolled into age subgroups of 18-55, 56-69 and 70-plus years, which contained around 150, 28 and 57 TCR-sequenced participants, respectively.

The CDR3 regions of human TCRbeta chains were subjected to immunosequencing. The authors processed their data as follows. TCRs in the repertoires were matched against a reference library of SARS-CoV-2-specific TCRs that had been generated with the MIRA antigen-specificity platform. Breadth was defined as the fraction of unique TCRs that were SARS-CoV-2-associated, and depth was defined as the fraction of total T cells that were SARS-CoV-2-associated. Using the MIRA data, each spike-specific TCR was mapped to the spike region that the TCR reacts to and placed in a CD4 or CD8 class. Log10-transformed breadth and depth values were compared by one-way ANOVA with Sidak's multiple comparisons tests. TCRdb limited this immuneACCESS table to in-frame rearrangements with V and J called. A share of clones is missing; checked studies link under half to unresolved V genes, and the rest is unexplained. V, J and clone size are those of that table, while D and trimming were read from the DNA. The sample has 90,000 to 130,000 clones on record, around 84% of them singletons. The top ten hold about 3% of the sample.

This sample's time point label indicates: baseline before first vaccination. Vaccinee samples came from UK trials COV001 and COV002, including a single-blind randomized controlled phase 2/3 trial of AZD1222 (ChAdOx1 nCoV-19) in healthy adults. For TCRbeta chain sequencing, PBMC samples from trial participants were taken at day 0 and at day 28 after the second dose. The full study reports these points: Most participants were white British and females outnumbered males, and the authors suggested that clonal diversity may have been underestimated. Reportedly, close to half of the unique spike-specific TCRs recognized epitopes lying outside the regions that are mutated in the B.1.351 and B.1.1.7 variants. CD4 TCRs associated with the vaccine covered the entire spike protein, and the dominant responses were in regions 160-218 and 743-854. No day 14 peak-response samples were available, so repertoires were characterized only after the peak T cell response. Conclusions about previously exposed vaccinees are limited, since just 5 or 6 AZD1222 recipients were seropositive for SARS-CoV-2 at baseline. The 56-69-year group was small, and its depth increase did not reach significance, likely because of low power. After two AZD1222 doses, both the breadth and the depth of spike-specific TCRs were significantly higher than at day 0 and than in MenACWY recipients.

The CDR3 contains 17 residues, cysteine and phenylalanine counted. The only DNA kept is the CDR3, 51 bases in frame from the first base. The germline ends are 18 bases apart after V is trimmed by 6 bases and J by 1 base. CDR1 and CDR2 (KGHSH, LQKENI) derive from the germline V gene. As concerns this clone: Its antigen target is currently unknown. Nothing much larger sits one base from this clone, and base qualities are not available.

This sequence was found in an adult in good health. The input for sequencing was peripheral blood, taken on day 0 of AZD1222 vaccination. Recombination joined TRBV18 with TRBJ2-2; tentative D gene TRBD2, with 5 bases matching. The DNA sequence is TGTGCCAGCTCGCCGGAGGCCCCCATGGGGAACACCGGGGAGCTGTTTTTT. The resulting protein is CASSPEAPMGNTGELFF.